Listed below are T cell receptor beta chains from one sample, sequenced in a study of T cell repertoires in cytomegalovirus infection. TCRdb analysed the reads with MiXCR anew, one entry per CDR3 protein. Among roughly 500,000 distinct CDR3 sequences, about 15% were seen once, and the ten largest hold about 24%. The sample consisted of CD8+ T cells from PBMCs. These receptors were taken from a human donor in good health (CMV status not recorded). Some clones in this sample may be carry-over from other donors' samples. Both conserved end residues are part of each CDR3. Fields, in order: V gene, J gene, clone size, D gene, CDR3 DNA, CDR3 protein. D genes are given only for firm matches. Only some rows state a clone size, as once, few, many or a class for expanded clones.

v_call: TRBV7-8
j_call: TRBJ2-7
clone_size: many
d_call: .
cdr3_nt: TGTGCCAGCAGCTTAGTGGTCACCTCCTACGAGCAGTACTTC
cdr3_aa: CASSLVVTSYEQYF

v_call: TRBV9
j_call: TRBJ2-2
clone_size: few
d_call: TRBD2
cdr3_nt: TGTGCCAGCAGCGCCGGGACTAGCGGACCGGAGCTGTTTTTT
cdr3_aa: CASSAGTSGPELFF

v_call: TRBV7-6
j_call: TRBJ2-7
clone_size: many
d_call: .
cdr3_nt: TGTGCCAGCAGCTTACGAGTAGCGGCAACCTACGAGCAGTACTTC
cdr3_aa: CASSLRVAATYEQYF

v_call: TRBV30
j_call: TRBJ2-7
clone_size: few
d_call: .
cdr3_nt: TGTGCCTGGAGGACGGAATCCTACGAGCAGTACTTC
cdr3_aa: CAWRTESYEQYF

v_call: TRBV29-1
j_call: TRBJ1-1
clone_size: .
d_call: .
cdr3_nt: TGCAGCGTTGAAGATCGGGCAGGGAGAAATTTAGTCACTGAAGCTTTCTTT
cdr3_aa: CSVEDRAGRNLVTEAFF

v_call: TRBV3-1
j_call: TRBJ1-1
clone_size: few
d_call: .
cdr3_nt: TGTGCCAGCAGCCAAGAGATGACGGTTGAAGCTTTCTTT
cdr3_aa: CASSQEMTVEAFF

v_call: TRBV6-5
j_call: TRBJ1-1
clone_size: .
d_call: TRBD1
cdr3_nt: TGTGCCAGCAGTGTGAGACAGGGACGCGCTTTCTTT
cdr3_aa: CASSVRQGRAFF

v_call: TRBV28
j_call: TRBJ2-7
clone_size: .
d_call: TRBD1
cdr3_nt: TGTGCCAGCATTAAGACAGGGGTAGCCTACGAGCAGTACTTC
cdr3_aa: CASIKTGVAYEQYF

v_call: TRBV6-6
j_call: TRBJ1-5
clone_size: few
d_call: .
cdr3_nt: TGTGCCAGCAGCCTCGATGTGGGGGTAAATCAGCCCCAGCATTTT
cdr3_aa: CASSLDVGVNQPQHF

v_call: TRBV5-1
j_call: TRBJ1-2
clone_size: few
d_call: TRBD1
cdr3_nt: TGCGCCAGCAGCTTGTCCGCCGGGACAGGGGATCTGTACGGTACTGGCTACACCTTC
cdr3_aa: CASSLSAGTGDLYGTGYTF

v_call: TRBV12-3/TRBV12-4
j_call: TRBJ1-2
clone_size: many
d_call: .
cdr3_nt: TGTGCCAGCAGTTTATCTCTGAGGGGACGCGGGTTCTATGGCTACACCTTC
cdr3_aa: CASSLSLRGRGFYGYTF

v_call: TRBV9
j_call: TRBJ1-2
clone_size: .
d_call: TRBD1
cdr3_nt: TGTGCCAGTGGGGACAGGGTGGTTGACTACACCTTC
cdr3_aa: CASGDRVVDYTF

v_call: TRBV6-5
j_call: TRBJ1-2
clone_size: many
d_call: .
cdr3_nt: TGTGCCAGCAGTTACTCGAACGAGGGTGGCTTGAATGGCTACACCTTC
cdr3_aa: CASSYSNEGGLNGYTF

v_call: TRBV10-2
j_call: TRBJ2-3
clone_size: many
d_call: .
cdr3_nt: TGCGCCAGCAGTGATGGGCGGAGGGGAGATACGCAGTATTTT
cdr3_aa: CASSDGRRGDTQYF

v_call: TRBV27
j_call: TRBJ2-1
clone_size: .
d_call: .
cdr3_nt: TGTGCCAGCAATCAAGGGCAGAGTAGCCCCTACAATGAGCAGTTCTTC
cdr3_aa: CASNQGQSSPYNEQFF

v_call: TRBV10-3
j_call: TRBJ1-1
clone_size: many
d_call: TRBD1
cdr3_nt: TGTGCCATCAGCCGGACAGGGGAAGAAGCTTTCTTT
cdr3_aa: CAISRTGEEAFF

v_call: TRBV10-3
j_call: TRBJ2-3
clone_size: few
d_call: TRBD2
cdr3_nt: TGTGCCATCAGCGCCGGGACTAGCGGGACTGGAGTCACAGATACGCAGTATTTT
cdr3_aa: CAISAGTSGTGVTDTQYF

v_call: TRBV6-5
j_call: TRBJ2-1
clone_size: .
d_call: TRBD2
cdr3_nt: TGTGCCAGCAGTTACGAGGGACTAGCGGGAGGAGGGTATGAGCAGTTCTTC
cdr3_aa: CASSYEGLAGGGYEQFF

v_call: TRBV6-2/TRBV6-3
j_call: TRBJ2-2
clone_size: many
d_call: TRBD2
cdr3_nt: TGTGCCAGCAGTTACTCCCCCCTAGCGGGGGTTATGAACACCGGGGAGCTGTTTTTT
cdr3_aa: CASSYSPLAGVMNTGELFF

v_call: TRBV7-8
j_call: TRBJ1-6
clone_size: many
d_call: .
cdr3_nt: TGTGCCAGCAGCTTAGGCCAAGGGGGGGAAATTAATTCACCCCTCCACTTT
cdr3_aa: CASSLGQGGEINSPLHF

v_call: TRBV7-8
j_call: TRBJ1-1
clone_size: many
d_call: TRBD1
cdr3_nt: TGTGCCAGCAGCTTAGCGCCCACAGGGGGCACTGAAGCTTTCTTT
cdr3_aa: CASSLAPTGGTEAFF

v_call: TRBV6-6
j_call: TRBJ2-1
clone_size: .
d_call: TRBD1
cdr3_nt: TGTGCCAGCAGTTCCAGACAGGGGCCCAATGATCAGTTCTTC
cdr3_aa: CASSSRQGPNDQFF

v_call: TRBV3-1
j_call: TRBJ1-3
clone_size: few
d_call: .
cdr3_nt: TGTGCCAGCAGCTCAGGACCGAGCTCTGGAAACACCATATATTTT
cdr3_aa: CASSSGPSSGNTIYF

v_call: TRBV27
j_call: TRBJ2-7
clone_size: few
d_call: .
cdr3_nt: TGTGCCAGCGGGGCCCAAGGAAGGACGTCAGCCTACGAGCAGTACTTC
cdr3_aa: CASGAQGRTSAYEQYF

v_call: TRBV12-3/TRBV12-4
j_call: TRBJ1-1
clone_size: many
d_call: .
cdr3_nt: TGTGCCAGCAGCCTTGGACAGCCCGAAGCTTTCTTT
cdr3_aa: CASSLGQPEAFF